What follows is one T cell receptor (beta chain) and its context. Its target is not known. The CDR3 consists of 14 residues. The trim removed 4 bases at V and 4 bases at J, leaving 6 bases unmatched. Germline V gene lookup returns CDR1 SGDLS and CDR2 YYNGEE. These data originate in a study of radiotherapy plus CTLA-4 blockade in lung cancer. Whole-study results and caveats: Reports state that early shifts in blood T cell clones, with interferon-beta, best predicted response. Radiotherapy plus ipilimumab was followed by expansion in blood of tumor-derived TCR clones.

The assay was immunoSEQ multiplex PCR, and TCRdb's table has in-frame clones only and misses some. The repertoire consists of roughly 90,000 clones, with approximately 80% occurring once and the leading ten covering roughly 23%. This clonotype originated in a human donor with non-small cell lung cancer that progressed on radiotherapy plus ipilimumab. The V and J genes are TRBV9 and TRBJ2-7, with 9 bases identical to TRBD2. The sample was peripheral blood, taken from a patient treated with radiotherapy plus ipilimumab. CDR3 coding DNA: TGTGCCAGCAGCACCGGGACTAGCTCATACGAGCAGTACTTC. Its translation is CASSTGTSSYEQYF.